Listed here are 10 T cell receptor beta chains from one sample, sequenced in a study of blood T cell repertoires in COVID-19. TCRdb's copy holds only in-frame clones and misses some; the assay was immunoSEQ multiplex PCR. The sample lists 150,000 or so clones; around 90% were seen once. Sequencing used peripheral blood. Receptor source: a man in his forties or fifties with acute or convalescent COVID-19.

V usage is TRBV7-8 and J usage is TRBJ2-6, with no clear D. The CDR3 loop spans 13 amino acids. The germline gives CDR1 SGHVS, CDR2 FQNEAQ. With 5 bases removed from V and 4 bases from J, the gap between germline ends came to 6 bases. CDR3 sequence: CASSTQGANVLTF. In nucleotides, the CDR3 is TGTGCCAGCAGCACACAGGGGGCCAACGTCCTGACTTTC.

The gene calls are TRBV27 and TRBJ2-1; 10 bases are shared with TRBD2. CDR1 and CDR2 from the germline V gene are MNHEY and SMNVEV (reference sequence). V gave up 4 bases and J gave up 9 bases; unmatched junction bases: 18. The CDR3 spans 18 residues. The CDR3 nucleotides are TGTGCCAGCAGTTATAAACCCCCGGGACTAGCGATTTCCGCTGAGCAGTTCTTC. It yields the protein CASSYKPPGLAISAEQFF.

J is TRBJ1-2 and V is TRBV28; D unresolved. The V end was cut by 8 bases, the J end by 0 bases, with 10 bases between. Germline V CDR1 and CDR2: MDHEN, SYDVKM. CDR3 size: 13 residues. The CDR3 DNA sequence: TGTGCCAGCCGCGGGCGGGCTAACTATGGCTACACCTTC. Translating it yields CASRGRANYGYTF.

This chain joins TRBV28 and TRBJ1-3, with TRBD1 matching 7 bases. Germline lookup yields CDR1 MDHEN and CDR2 SYDVKM. This CDR3 comprises 14 residues. Losses at the gene ends were 7 bases for V and 3 bases for J; bases not matched to a gene: 6. The CDR3 sequence: CASKGAEVGNTIYF. The CDR3 DNA sequence: TGTGCCAGCAAGGGGGCGGAAGTTGGAAACACCATATATTTT.

This chain uses TRBV12-3 or TRBV12-4 with TRBJ1-4; D is uncertain. Trimming left V 4 bases short and J 7 bases short, with 7 bases between. This CDR3 is 12 amino acids long. The CDR3 spells CASSWSFEKLFF. The CDR3 coding sequence is TGTGCCAGCAGTTGGAGTTTTGAAAAACTGTTTTTT.

The gene calls are TRBV28 and TRBJ1-2; 9 bases map to TRBD1. CDR3 length: 18 amino acids. Trimming took 3 bases from V and 2 from J; bases not matched to a gene: 13. The germline CDR1 and CDR2 sequences are MDHEN and SYDVKM. The chain's CDR3 is CASSLWTGEFSLNYGYTF. CDR3 nucleotide sequence: TGTGCCAGCAGTTTGTGGACAGGGGAATTCAGCTTAAACTATGGCTACACCTTC.

V usage is TRBV9 and J usage is TRBJ1-3; 7 bases fit TRBD1. J lost 0 bases, V lost 0 bases, and 3 bases had no gene match. The CDR3 is made up of 16 amino acids. Germline V gene lookup returns CDR1 SGDLS and CDR2 YYNGEE. The chain's CDR3 is CASSVGQGGSGNTIYF. The CDR3 DNA reads TGTGCCAGCAGCGTAGGACAGGGCGGCTCTGGAAACACCATATATTTT.

V usage is TRBV19 and J usage is TRBJ1-2, with D maybe TRBD1 (6 bases). V shed 3 bases and J shed 5 bases, with 10 bases lying between them. Germline lookup yields CDR1 LNHDA and CDR2 SQIVND (reference sequence). This CDR3 has 13 residues. This chain's CDR3 is CASSINREYGYTF. The CDR3 region has the DNA TGTGCCAGTAGTATTAACAGGGAATATGGCTACACCTTC.

The chain combines TRBV5-4 with TRBJ2-7; 7 nucleotides agree with TRBD1. V shed 2 bases and J 5 bases; nucleotides not matched to a gene: 7. Germline loops: CDR1 SGHNT, CDR2 YYREEE (reference sequence). The CDR3 loop spans 14 amino acids. The CDR3 here is CASSLGGTVDEQYF. CDR3 DNA: TGTGCCAGCAGCTTAGGGGGCACAGTAGACGAGCAGTACTTC.

The chain couples TRBV30 to TRBJ2-7; 13 nucleotides match TRBD2. Unmatched junction bases numbered 6, after V lost 3 bases and J lost 7 bases. In germline, CDR1 is GTSNPN, CDR2 SVGIG (reference sequence). This CDR3 contains 14 residues. In DNA, the CDR3 is TGTGCCTGGAGGACCGGGACTAGCGGGAATGAGCAGTACTTC. Translating gives CAWRTGTSGNEQYF.